The clone carrying this T cell receptor beta chain has a single count. Assay: immunoSEQ multiplex PCR; the TCRdb copy retains only in-frame clones and omits some. Of 93,000 or so clones listed, roughly 90% are singletons. This entry belongs to a study of blood T cell repertoires in COVID-19. The CDR3 has 14 amino acids. After removal of 0 bases from V and 5 bases from J, the junction contained 3 bases not matched to a gene. Germline V lookup: CDR1 SGHRS, CDR2 YFSETQ. Material: peripheral blood. This receptor was taken from a human donor in a cohort sampled during active COVID-19. This chain links TRBV5-1 with TRBJ2-3, with 7 nucleotides matching TRBD2. The CDR3 DNA sequence: TGCGCCAGCAGCTTGGAACTAGCGAGAGATACGCAGTATTTT. Its protein product is CASSLELARDTQYF.